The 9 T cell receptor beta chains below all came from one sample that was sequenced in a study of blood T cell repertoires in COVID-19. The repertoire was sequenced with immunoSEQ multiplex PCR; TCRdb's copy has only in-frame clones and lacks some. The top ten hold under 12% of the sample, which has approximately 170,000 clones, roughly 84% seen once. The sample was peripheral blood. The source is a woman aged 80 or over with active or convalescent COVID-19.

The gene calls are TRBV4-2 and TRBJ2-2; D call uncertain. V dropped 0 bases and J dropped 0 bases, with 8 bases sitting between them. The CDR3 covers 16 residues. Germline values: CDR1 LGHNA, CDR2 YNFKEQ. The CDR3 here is CASSQEVAANTGELFF. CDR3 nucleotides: TGTGCCAGCAGCCAAGAAGTTGCAGCGAACACCGGGGAGCTGTTTTTT.

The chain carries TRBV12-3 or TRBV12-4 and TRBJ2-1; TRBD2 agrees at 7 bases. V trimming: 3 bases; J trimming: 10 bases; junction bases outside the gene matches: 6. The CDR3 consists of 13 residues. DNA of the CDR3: TGTGCCAGCAGTTTGGCGGGAGTCAGGGAGCAGTTCTTC. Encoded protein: CASSLAGVREQFF.

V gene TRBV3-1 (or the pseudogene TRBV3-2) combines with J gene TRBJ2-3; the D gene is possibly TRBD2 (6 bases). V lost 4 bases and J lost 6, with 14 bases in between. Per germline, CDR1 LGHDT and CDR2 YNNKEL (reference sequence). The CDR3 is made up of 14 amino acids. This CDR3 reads CASSPPGVWDTQYF. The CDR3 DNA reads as TGTGCCAGCAGCCCCCCGGGGGTATGGGATACGCAGTATTTT.

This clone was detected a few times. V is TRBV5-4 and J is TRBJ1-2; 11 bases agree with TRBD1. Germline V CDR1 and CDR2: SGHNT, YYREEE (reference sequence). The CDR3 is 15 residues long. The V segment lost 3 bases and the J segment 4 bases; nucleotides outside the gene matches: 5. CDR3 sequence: CASSSRTGGIYGYTF. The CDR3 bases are TGTGCCAGCAGCTCCAGGACAGGGGGCATCTATGGCTACACCTTC.

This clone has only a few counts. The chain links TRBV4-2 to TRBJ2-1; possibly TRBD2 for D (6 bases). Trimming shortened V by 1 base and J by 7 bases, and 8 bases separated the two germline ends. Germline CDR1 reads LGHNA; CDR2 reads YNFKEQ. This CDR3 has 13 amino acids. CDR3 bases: TGTGCCAGCAGCCAAGCTGGGGGGAATGAGCAGTTCTTC. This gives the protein CASSQAGGNEQFF.

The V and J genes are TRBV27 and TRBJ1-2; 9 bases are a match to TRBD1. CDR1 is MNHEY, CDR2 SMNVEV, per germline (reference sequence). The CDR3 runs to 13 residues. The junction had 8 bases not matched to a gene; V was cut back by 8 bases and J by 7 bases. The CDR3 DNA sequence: TGTGCCAGCGGGGACAGGGCGTCTTTTGGCTACACCTTC. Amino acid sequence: CASGDRASFGYTF.

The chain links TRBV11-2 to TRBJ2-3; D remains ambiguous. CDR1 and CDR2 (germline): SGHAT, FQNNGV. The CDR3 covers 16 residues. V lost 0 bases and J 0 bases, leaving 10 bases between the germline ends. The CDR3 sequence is CASSLEEWSSTDTQYF. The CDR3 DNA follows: TGTGCCAGCAGCTTAGAAGAGTGGTCTAGCACAGATACGCAGTATTTT.

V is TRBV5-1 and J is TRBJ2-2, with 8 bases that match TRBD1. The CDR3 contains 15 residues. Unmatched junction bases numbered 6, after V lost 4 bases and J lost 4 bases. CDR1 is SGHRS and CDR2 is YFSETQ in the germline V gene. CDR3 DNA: TGCGCCAGCAGCCCCGACAGGGGTGGCACCGGGGAGCTGTTTTTT. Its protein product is CASSPDRGGTGELFF.

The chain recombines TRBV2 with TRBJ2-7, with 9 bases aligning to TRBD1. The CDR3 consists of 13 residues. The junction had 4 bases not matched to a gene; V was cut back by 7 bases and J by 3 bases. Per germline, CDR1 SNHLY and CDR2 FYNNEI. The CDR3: CASTRDRDYEQYF. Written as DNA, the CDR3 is TGTGCCAGCACCCGGGACAGGGACTACGAGCAGTACTTC.